Following are 3 T cell receptor beta chains from one sample sequenced in a study of radiation and T cells in renal cell carcinoma. Time point described: blood 4 weeks post-SBRT, at nephrectomy. Treatment indicated: 15 Gy SBRT to primary tumor, nephrectomy 4 weeks later. TCRdb's copy holds only in-frame clones and misses some; the assay was immunoSEQ multiplex PCR. The table records approximately 85,000 clones, 70% to 90% of them present only once. Sequenced here: blood, sampled from a patient whose treatment included radiotherapy and nephrectomy. These receptors were obtained from a woman aged 70-85 years with renal cell carcinoma.

The table lists this clone with a few counts. As DNA, the CDR3 is TGTGCCAGCACTGACTGGGGGGGTCAGTTCTTC. Translated, it gives CASTDWGGQFF. The chain has TRBV7-2 and TRBJ2-1, with 7 nucleotides matching TRBD2. V lost 7 bases, J lost 13 bases, and 7 bases stayed unmatched. This CDR3 spans 11 amino acids. Germline CDR1 is SGHTA and CDR2 is FQGNSA.

The genes are TRBV27 and TRBJ2-3, with 11 bases lining up with TRBD1. CDR3 length equals 15 residues. With 6 bases clipped from V and 1 base from J, the junction kept 3 bases outside the gene matches. The germline CDR1 and CDR2 sequences are MNHEY and SMNVEV (reference sequence). CDR3 bases: TGTGCCAGCAGCCGGACAGGGGGCGGCACAGATACGCAGTATTTT. Translating it yields CASSRTGGGTDTQYF.

This rearrangement joins TRBV7-2 to TRBJ2-3, with 7 bases lining up with TRBD2. The V segment lost 2 bases and the J segment 4 bases; nucleotides outside the gene matches: 0. CDR1 is SGHTA, CDR2 FQGNSA, per germline. The CDR3 contains 13 residues. CDR3 residues: CASSLLAADTQYF. CDR3 nucleotide sequence: TGTGCCAGCAGCTTACTAGCGGCAGATACGCAGTATTTT. The variable domain in full, completed from reference TRBV7-2 and TRBJ2-3, reads GAGVSQSPSNKVTEKGKDVELRCDPISGHTALYWYRQSLGQGLEFLIYFQGNSAPDKSGLPSDRFSAERTGGSVSTLTIQRTQQEDSAVYLCASSLLAADTQYFGPGTRLTVL.